The entry that follows covers one TCR beta chain sequence. As yet, its antigen is unknown. Since no conserved phenylalanine or tryptophan closes the CDR3, a read error is the likely cause. RNA was extracted from bulk tissue without any cell sorting. Chemotherapy-naive patients with new lung cancer underwent thoracic surgery in China, August–late 2014. CDR1 and CDR2 (germline): MNHEY, SVGAGI. The CDR3 sequence is 12 residues long. TCRbeta libraries were built with three rounds of nested PCR, modified from ARM-PCR. Using its own MiXCR run on the multiplex PCR reads, TCRdb lists one record per CDR3 protein. The data show over 100,000 distinct CDR3 sequences, roughly 77% seen once. The sample is drawn from a study of tumor and adjacent non-tumor tissue in lung cancer. As for the study in general: Around 4.2 million productive TCRbeta reads were obtained per sample on average.

General study points: Tumor TCR diversity, when higher, was linked to shorter survival.

The specimen was lung tumor tissue. The receptor's source is a woman in her sixties or seventies with non-small cell lung cancer. The chain links TRBV6-5 to TRBJ1-5; D is undetermined. CDR3 nucleotide sequence: TGTGCCAGCGGTTACTCGGGTCAGCCCCAGCATATT. It yields the protein CASGYSGQPQHI.